What follows are 25 T cell receptor beta chains derived from one specimen sequenced in a study of blood T cell repertoires in COVID-19. Sequencing was performed with immunoSEQ multiplex PCR; in TCRdb, only in-frame clones are kept and a portion is missing. The repertoire consists of roughly 120,000 clones, with approximately 80% occurring once and the leading ten covering roughly 0.89%. Sequenced: peripheral blood. All receptors come from an older woman with acute or convalescent COVID-19.

This chain links TRBV6-2 or TRBV6-3 with TRBJ1-2; 7 nucleotides match TRBD1. Germline V gene data show CDR1 as MNHEY and CDR2 as SVGEGT. The V gene end was trimmed by 6 bases and the J gene end by 6 bases; junction bases not matched to a gene: 13. The length of the CDR3 is 15 residues. As DNA, the CDR3 is TGTGCCAGCAGCCCAAGGGGGCTCTGGATAAATGGCTACACCTTC. This encodes CASSPRGLWINGYTF.

V gene TRBV5-1 combines with J gene TRBJ1-4; no reliable D call. CDR1 SGHRS and CDR2 YFSETQ come from the germline V gene. The CDR3 extends over 14 amino acids. The V end was cut by 0 bases, the J end by 5 bases, with 8 bases between. CDR3 protein: CASSLGGSNEKLFF. As DNA, the CDR3 is TGCGCCAGCAGCTTGGGAGGGAGCAATGAAAAACTGTTTTTT.

The chain recombines TRBV29-1 with TRBJ2-5; tentative D call: TRBD2 (6 bases). The CDR3 runs 13 residues. V lost 7 bases and J lost 5, with 17 bases in between. Germline V gene data show CDR1 as SQVTM and CDR2 as ANQGSEA. CDR3 protein: CSGLGGRGETQYF. CDR3 in DNA: TGCAGCGGACTCGGGGGAAGGGGTGAGACCCAGTACTTC.

V is TRBV5-8 and J is TRBJ2-7; 7 bases match TRBD1. CDR3 length: 14 residues. Germline V gives CDR1 SGHTS, CDR2 YDEGEE. V trimming: 3 bases; J trimming: 5 bases; junction bases outside the gene matches: 8. CDR3 residues: CASSSSRGIDEQYF. CDR3 nucleotide sequence: TGTGCCAGCAGCTCAAGCAGGGGGATCGACGAGCAGTACTTC.

J is TRBJ2-1 and V is TRBV11-2; possibly TRBD1 for D (5 bases). Germline V gene data show CDR1 as SGHAT and CDR2 as FQNNGV. Trimming stripped 3 bases from V and 4 bases from J, with 10 bases between. CDR3 length: 14 amino acids. The CDR3 nucleotides read TGTGCCAGCAGCTTCAGGGCGGATTACAATGAGCAGTTCTTC. Its translation: CASSFRADYNEQFF.

The gene calls are TRBV5-1 and TRBJ2-3; possible D gene TRBD2, 6 bases. Germline loops: CDR1 SGHRS, CDR2 YFSETQ. The CDR3 is made up of 14 amino acids. Trimming removed 3 bases from V and 6 bases from J, with 14 bases in between. CDR3 region: CASSSGGGKDTQYF. In DNA form, the CDR3 reads TGCGCCAGCAGCTCCGGTGGAGGGAAGGATACGCAGTATTTT.

This clone was found a few times. V gene TRBV6-1 combines with J gene TRBJ2-2; 9 nucleotides line up with TRBD1. Unmatched junction bases numbered 12, after V lost 3 bases and J lost 7 bases. The germline CDR1 and CDR2 sequences are MNHNS and SASEGT. CDR3 length: 17 amino acids. In nucleotides, the CDR3 is TGTGCCAGCAGTGACCCCAGGGACAGGGCGTGGGGCGGGGAGCTGTTTTTT. Its translation is CASSDPRDRAWGGELFF.

V is TRBV10-3 and J is TRBJ2-2; TRBD2 matches 16 bases. Trimming at V came to 8 bases and at J to 3 bases, leaving 12 bases not matched to a gene. The CDR3 sequence is 19 residues long. Germline CDR1 reads ENHRY; CDR2 reads SYGVKD. CDR3 sequence (DNA): TGTGCCATCCCCTCCGGGACTAGCGGGAGGGCCACGGACACCGGGGAGCTGTTTTTT. It yields the protein CAIPSGTSGRATDTGELFF.

The rearrangement links TRBV9 to TRBJ1-1; TRBD1 agrees at 9 bases. CDR3 length: 15 residues. V was pared by 2 bases and J by 5 bases, with 7 bases of the junction left unmatched. CDR1 and CDR2 (germline): SGDLS, YYNGEE. The CDR3 sequence is CASSVLGQGKTEAFF. CDR3 DNA: TGTGCCAGCAGCGTCCTTGGACAGGGGAAGACTGAAGCTTTCTTT.

V and J are TRBV15 and TRBJ2-7; 15 nucleotides agree with TRBD2. From germline, CDR1 is LNHNV and CDR2 YYDKDF (reference sequence). This CDR3 has 17 amino acids. J was trimmed by 6 bases and V by 0 bases; bases with no gene match: 6. In DNA, the CDR3 is TGTGCCACCAGCAGAGATCGGGGGACTAGCGGGAGGTTCGAGCAGTACTTC. Amino acids: CATSRDRGTSGRFEQYF.

The V call is TRBV12-5, the J call TRBJ1-5; D may be TRBD1 (5 bases). Germline V CDR1 and CDR2: LGHNT, FRNRAP. The length of the CDR3 is 17 residues. V was clipped by 1 base and J by 2 bases, with 15 bases between them. The CDR3 DNA is TGTGCTAGTGGTTTGGCCCAGGGTTCCCTAGGCAATCAGCCCCAGCATTTT. Translating gives CASGLAQGSLGNQPQHF.

J is TRBJ2-3 and V is TRBV5-5, with 7 bases aligning to TRBD2. CDR1 SGHKS and CDR2 YYEKEE come from the germline V gene (reference sequence). The CDR3 has 13 residues. Unmatched junction bases numbered 2, after V lost 4 bases and J lost 3 bases. CDR3 nucleotides: TGTGCCAGCAGCAAAGCGGGAACAGATACGCAGTATTTT. Protein product: CASSKAGTDTQYF.

The chain links TRBV30 to TRBJ1-1, with D tentatively TRBD1 (6 bases). V dropped 1 base and J dropped 13 bases, with 13 bases sitting between them. CDR3 length: 11 amino acids. In germline, CDR1 is GTSNPN, CDR2 SVGIG (reference sequence). The CDR3 sequence: CAWSDDRIDFF. In DNA form, the CDR3 reads TGTGCCTGGAGTGACGACAGGATCGATTTCTTT.

Written as DNA, the CDR3 is TGTGCCAGCAGTTCCCCAGGGCCCTCCTACGAGCAGTACTTC. This sequence encodes CASSSPGPSYEQYF. The chain uses TRBV28 and TRBJ2-7; a weak D match, TRBD1 (5 bases). V lost 4 bases, J lost 0 bases, and 10 bases lay in between. The CDR3 is made up of 14 amino acids. From germline, CDR1 is MDHEN and CDR2 SYDVKM.

CDR3: CASSLARAGVTGELFF. The CDR3 coding sequence is TGTGCCAGCAGCTTAGCGCGGGCAGGGGTCACCGGGGAGCTGTTTTTT. V is TRBV7-8 and J is TRBJ2-2, with a weak D call TRBD1 (6 bases). Germline CDR1 SGHVS, CDR2 FQNEAQ. The CDR3 consists of 16 residues. V was pared by 0 bases and J by 4 bases, with 12 bases between.

This rearrangement joins TRBV3-1 (or the pseudogene TRBV3-2) to TRBJ1-1; 8 positions match TRBD1. Per the germline V gene, CDR1 is LGHDT and CDR2 is YNNKEL (reference sequence). The CDR3 is 15 residues long. With 2 bases clipped from V and 1 base from J, the junction kept 3 bases outside the gene matches. The CDR3 spells CASSQHRGTNTEAFF. CDR3 DNA: TGTGCCAGCAGCCAACACAGGGGGACGAACACTGAAGCTTTCTTT.

This clone has more than one count but fewer than ten. The V call is TRBV21-1, the J call TRBJ2-1; the table assigns TRBD2, which was not confirmed against the DNA. TRBV21-1 is a documented pseudogene. CDR3 length: 16 amino acids. This CDR3 reads CAKWTSGRLTESEQFF. As DNA, the CDR3 is TGTGCCAAGTGGACTAGCGGGAGGCTTACCGAGAGTGAGCAGTTCTTC.

The chain joins TRBV5-6 to TRBJ1-6, with 9 bases matching TRBD1. The V segment lost 5 bases and the J segment 5 bases; nucleotides outside the gene matches: 5. The CDR3 has 15 amino acids. Germline CDR1 reads SGHDT; CDR2 reads YYEEEE. DNA for the CDR3: TGTGCCAGCAGGTGGCGGACAGGGGATAATTCACCCCTCCACTTT. Encoded protein: CASRWRTGDNSPLHF.

The rearrangement uses TRBV19 and TRBJ2-7; 10 positions match TRBD1. The CDR3 length is 15 residues. Germline V CDR1 and CDR2: LNHDA, SQIVND (reference sequence). V was clipped by 2 bases and J by 3 bases; unmatched bases: 4. The CDR3 reads CASSIRRTGGYEQYF. CDR3 coding DNA: TGTGCCAGTAGTATACGGAGGACAGGGGGCTACGAGCAGTACTTC.

This sequence joins TRBV5-1 and TRBJ1-2; 9 nucleotides line up with TRBD1. The CDR3 loop spans 13 amino acids. Per germline, CDR1 SGHRS and CDR2 YFSETQ. The J segment lost 4 bases and the V segment lost 4 bases, leaving 2 bases of the junction unmatched. This CDR3 is CASSVQGAYGYTF. The DNA for the CDR3 is TGCGCCAGCAGCGTACAGGGGGCCTATGGCTACACCTTC.

J is TRBJ1-4 and V is TRBV14; D is possibly TRBD1 (5 bases). CDR3 size: 15 residues. CDR1 and CDR2 (germline): SGHDN, FVKESK. Trimming removed 5 bases at V and 5 bases at J, with 15 bases between. The CDR3 here is CASSSFDSSNEKLFF. CDR3 bases: TGTGCCAGCAGCTCCTTCGACAGCTCGAATGAAAAACTGTTTTTT.

This rearrangement joins TRBV21-1 to TRBJ1-5; the table assigns TRBD1, which was not confirmed against the DNA. TRBV21-1 has pseudogene status. CDR3 size: 20 residues. CDR3 nucleotides: TGTGCCAGCAGCAAGGAGTGGGGGACAGGGGGCTTAGTCAGCAATCAGCCCCAGCATTTT. Translated, it gives CASSKEWGTGGLVSNQPQHF.

This clone was seen only once. The rearrangement links TRBV9 to TRBJ2-7; a possible D gene is TRBD2 (5 bases). CDR3 length: 14 amino acids. Trimming shortened V by 0 bases and J by 5 bases, and 12 bases separated the two germline ends. Looked up from germline, CDR1 is SGDLS and CDR2 is YYNGEE. Here the CDR3 reads CASSVGGLADEQYF. The DNA for the CDR3 is TGTGCCAGCAGCGTAGGAGGGCTAGCCGACGAGCAGTACTTC.

The chain employs TRBV6-1 and TRBJ1-4; weak D call: TRBD1 (6 bases). Germline CDR1 MNHNS, CDR2 SASEGT. V gave up 0 bases and J gave up 11 bases, with 10 bases separating them. This CDR3 spans 13 amino acids. CDR3 residues: CASSEAQGLKLFF. The CDR3 DNA is TGTGCCAGCAGTGAAGCCCAGGGGTTGAAACTGTTTTTT.

The V gene is TRBV7-8, the J gene TRBJ1-2; the D is unclear. The germline CDR1 and CDR2 sequences are SGHVS and FQNEAQ. This CDR3 is 13 amino acids long. V was cut by 0 bases and J by 6 bases, with 8 bases left in between. CDR3 sequence (DNA): TGTGCCAGCAGCTTAGCGCGAACAGATGGCTACACCTTC. Its translation is CASSLARTDGYTF.